One and the same sample provided the 30 T cell receptor beta chains below, sequenced in a study of T cells in Graves' hyperthyroidism and ophthalmopathy. Regions amplified from RNA transcripts were the TCR beta CDR3 regions. Primed by the HTBI set, a first-round RT-PCR was run on the TCR CDR3. TCRdb reprocessed the multiplex PCR reads with MiXCR, giving one entry per CDR3 protein. The sample carries around 600,000 distinct CDR3 sequences, 15% to 19% recorded once. Sequencing was performed on blood. The source of these receptors is a woman aged 25-40 years with Graves' hyperthyroidism.

This clonotype came up a few times. This chain connects TRBV12-3 or TRBV12-4 to TRBJ2-1; TRBD2 matches at 8 bases. Trimming cost V 6 bases and J 4 bases; bases outside gene matches: 8. This CDR3 region has 15 residues. The DNA for the CDR3 is TGTGCCAGCAGGGAAGCGGGAGCCAGGTACAATGAGCAGTTCTTC. The encoded protein is CASREAGARYNEQFF.

On this clonotype: A much more abundant neighbour one base away suggests this may be a read error. V gene TRBV27 combines with J gene TRBJ1-1, with D uncertain. The CDR3 runs 16 residues. Germline lookup yields CDR1 MNHEY and CDR2 SMNVEV (reference sequence). The CDR3, as DNA: TGTGCCAGCGGTTTTAACATGGCCAGGATAATCACTGAAGCTTTCTTT. Residues: CASGFNMARIITEAFF.

This clonotype was seen ten or more times. This chain connects TRBV2 to TRBJ1-1, with 9 nucleotides matching TRBD1. Germline lookup yields CDR1 SNHLY and CDR2 FYNNEI. Losses at the gene ends were 6 bases for V and 5 bases for J; bases not matched to a gene: 4. This CDR3 region has 13 residues. CDR3 sequence (DNA): TGTGCCAGCAGCACAGGGGGCGGGACTGAAGCTTTCTTT. Protein product: CASSTGGGTEAFF. Together with reference TRBV2 and TRBJ1-1, the CDR3 gives the full variable domain: EPEVTQTPSHQVTQMGQEVILRCVPISNHLYFYWYRQILGQKVEFLVSFYNNEISEKSEIFDDQFSVERPDGSNFTLKIRSTKLEDSAMYFCASSTGGGTEAFFGQGTRLTVV.

Many counts were recorded for this clonotype. The V and J genes are TRBV5-1 and TRBJ2-2, with unresolved D. The germline gives CDR1 SGHRS, CDR2 YFSETQ. Trimming left V 5 bases short and J 4 bases short, with 9 bases between. The CDR3 length is 13 residues. CDR3 protein: CASREVSTGELFF. The CDR3 DNA reads as TGCGCCAGCAGGGAAGTGAGCACCGGGGAGCTGTTTTTT.

This clonotype was recorded at least ten times. The J gene is TRBJ2-6, the V gene TRBV11-2; D possibly matches TRBD1 or TRBD2 (6 bases each). The CDR3 length is 15 residues. Germline CDR1 and CDR2: SGHAT and FQNNGV. Trimming shortened V by 2 bases and J by 11 bases, and 16 bases separated the two germline ends. The CDR3 protein is CASSLFGGPFYVLTF. The DNA for the CDR3 is TGTGCCAGCAGCTTATTCGGGGGCCCCTTTTACGTCCTGACTTTC.

In this sample, this clonotype turned up a few times. The V and J genes are TRBV6-1 and TRBJ2-3; D call uncertain. CDR3 length: 14 amino acids. CDR1 and CDR2 from the germline V gene are MNHNS and SASEGT. Trimming removed 3 bases at V and 0 bases at J, with 7 bases between. The CDR3 loop is CASSEVWSTDTQYF. CDR3 sequence (DNA): TGTGCCAGCAGTGAGGTCTGGAGCACAGATACGCAGTATTTT.

The sample holds a few counts of this clonotype. V and J are TRBV2 and TRBJ1-2; 8 bases map to TRBD1. Losses at the gene ends were 3 bases for V and 9 bases for J; bases not matched to a gene: 9. Looked up from germline, CDR1 is SNHLY and CDR2 is FYNNEI. This CDR3 region has 14 residues. This CDR3 is CASSEDRVRIRYTF. In DNA, the CDR3 is TGTGCCAGCAGTGAGGACAGGGTGCGGATACGCTACACCTTC.

This clonotype was counted only a few times. The chain combines TRBV5-1 with TRBJ2-3, with unresolved D. V was trimmed by 4 bases and J by 0 bases, leaving 15 bases between them. The CDR3 contains 16 residues. Germline V gene lookup returns CDR1 SGHRS and CDR2 YFSETQ. CDR3 in amino acids: CASSPMSGSSTDTQYF. The DNA for the CDR3 is TGCGCCAGCAGCCCCATGAGTGGATCTAGCACAGATACGCAGTATTTT.

This sequence joins TRBV6-1 and TRBJ1-2; D gene uncertain. The CDR3 runs to 13 residues. V lost 6 bases, J lost 6 bases, and 14 bases lay in between. Germline V gene lookup returns CDR1 MNHNS and CDR2 SASEGT. Here the CDR3 reads CASSQTLLHGYTF. CDR3 nucleotides: TGTGCCAGCAGCCAGACACTCCTCCATGGCTACACCTTC.

The chain links TRBV6-2 or TRBV6-3 to TRBJ2-1, with TRBD1 identical over 9 bases. After removal of 5 bases from V and 7 bases from J, the junction contained 15 bases not matched to a gene. CDR1 and CDR2 from the germline V gene are MNHEY and SVGEGT. CDR3 length equals 17 residues. The CDR3 region has the DNA TGTGCCAGCAGTCACGGGACCGGGACAGGGTCGTGGAATGAGCAGTTCTTC. This sequence encodes CASSHGTGTGSWNEQFF.

This clonotype was counted ten times or more. The chain has TRBV20-1 and TRBJ2-7; a weak D match, TRBD1 (5 bases). Germline CDR1 is DFQATT and CDR2 is SNEGSKA (reference sequence). The ends were cut back, 7 bases at V and 0 bases at J, with 13 bases in the middle. CDR3 length: 13 amino acids. Here the CDR3 reads CSVRQLLSYEQYF. In nucleotides, the CDR3 is TGCAGTGTGCGACAGCTTCTCTCCTACGAGCAGTACTTC.

This clonotype was observed many times. The chain combines TRBV30 with TRBJ2-7, with D possibly matching TRBD2 (6 bases). This CDR3 is built from 11 residues. Per germline, CDR1 GTSNPN and CDR2 SVGIG (reference sequence). The germline V and J ends were trimmed by 2 bases and 5 bases, with 7 bases remaining between them. The CDR3 region is CAWSWEDEQYF. In DNA form, the CDR3 reads TGTGCCTGGAGTTGGGAGGACGAGCAGTACTTC.

This clonotype occurred many times. The chain employs TRBV14 and TRBJ2-2, with D hard to call. V was pared by 3 bases and J by 7 bases, with 3 bases between. The CDR3 extends over 11 amino acids. Germline V CDR1 and CDR2: SGHDN, FVKESK. CDR3 loop: CASSHGGELFF. DNA for the CDR3: TGTGCCAGCAGCCACGGCGGGGAGCTGTTTTTT.

The sample holds many counts of this clonotype. The rearrangement links TRBV13 to TRBJ2-3; D gene uncertain. Deletions cut 0 bases from V and 2 bases from J, with 12 bases between. CDR3 length: 16 residues. Germline V CDR1 and CDR2: PRHDT, FYEKMQ (reference sequence). Here the CDR3 reads CASSLGGRLYTDTQYF. DNA for the CDR3: TGTGCCAGCAGCTTAGGAGGTCGGCTTTACACAGATACGCAGTATTTT.

This clonotype was recorded at least ten times. This sequence joins TRBV6-1 and TRBJ2-1; tentative D call: TRBD2 (6 bases). Trimming removed 4 bases at V and 4 bases at J, with 17 bases between. Germline V gene lookup returns CDR1 MNHNS and CDR2 SASEGT. The CDR3 loop spans 16 amino acids. The chain's CDR3 is CASSARVGSAYNEQFF. The CDR3 coding sequence is TGTGCCAGCAGTGCACGCGTCGGGAGTGCGTACAATGAGCAGTTCTTC.

This clonotype has at least ten counts. V is TRBV20-1 and J is TRBJ2-7; 11 positions agree with TRBD2. The CDR3 extends over 19 amino acids. Germline values: CDR1 DFQATT, CDR2 SNEGSKA (reference sequence). With V trimmed by 0 bases and J by 0 bases, 13 bases remained unmatched. The CDR3 loop is CSARDSGTSGLGSSYEQYF. For the CDR3, the DNA is TGCAGTGCTAGAGATAGCGGGACTAGCGGACTGGGGAGCTCCTACGAGCAGTACTTC.

This clonotype was seen repeatedly, ten times or more. The gene calls are TRBV6-1 and TRBJ2-2, with 7 bases that match TRBD1. The germline CDR1 and CDR2 sequences are MNHNS and SASEGT. With V trimmed by 6 bases and J by 1 base, 11 bases remained unmatched. The CDR3 extends over 17 amino acids. In DNA form, the CDR3 reads TGTGCCAGCAGGCCGCTCCTAGGGGACAGGAACACCGGGGAGCTGTTTTTT. It is translated as CASRPLLGDRNTGELFF.

This clonotype was picked up many times. The V and J genes are TRBV9 and TRBJ2-3, with TRBD2 identical over 8 bases. CDR3 length: 16 amino acids. Trimming removed 0 bases from V and 8 bases from J; junction bases left unmatched: 11. In germline, CDR1 is SGDLS, CDR2 YYNGEE. CDR3 DNA: TGTGCCAGCAGCGTAGCTACGGGAGGGGCCGGGGGTACGCAGTATTTT. Translation gives CASSVATGGAGGTQYF.

Notes on this clonotype: A read error may be the cause here, since a much bigger clone is one base away. This chain uses TRBV13 with TRBJ2-4, with 9 bases aligning to TRBD1. The end of the DNA aligns better with TRBJ2-1, so the J call may be wrong. CDR3 size: 15 residues. Germline CDR1 and CDR2: PRHDT and FYEKMQ (reference sequence). Written as DNA, the CDR3 is TGTGCCAGCAGCGCCACAGGGGGCGGCCGCAGCATTCAGTTCTTC. Amino acid sequence: CASSATGGGRSIQFF.

This sequence joins TRBV3-1 and TRBJ2-6; TRBD1 or TRBD2 may be the D gene (5 bases each). This CDR3 has 18 residues. V was cut by 4 bases and J by 1 base, with 17 bases left in between. Germline V CDR1 and CDR2: LGHDT, YNNKEL (reference sequence). The CDR3 DNA sequence: TGTGCCAGCAGCCCCCCAAGGGGAGTTTTTTCTGGGGCCAACGTCCTGACTTTC. This encodes CASSPPRGVFSGANVLTF. Together with reference TRBV3-1 and TRBJ2-6, the CDR3 gives the full variable domain: DTAVSQTPKYLVTQMGNDKSIKCEQNLGHDTMYWYKQDSKKFLKIMFSYNNKELIINETVPNRFSPKSPDKAHLNLHINSLELGDSAVYFCASSPPRGVFSGANVLTFGAGSRLTVL.

This clonotype was found many times. The V and J genes are TRBV6-1 and TRBJ2-1, with 7 bases matching TRBD2. This CDR3 has 14 residues. Losses at the gene ends were 6 bases for V and 2 bases for J; bases not matched to a gene: 4. Looked up from germline, CDR1 is MNHNS and CDR2 is SASEGT. The CDR3 bases are TGTGCCAGCAGACCTAGCGGTGCCTACAATGAGCAGTTCTTC. Translating gives CASRPSGAYNEQFF.

The rearrangement uses TRBV15 and TRBJ2-7; the match to TRBD1 covers 9 bases. The CDR3 has 15 residues. Trimming took 0 bases from V and 5 from J; bases not matched to a gene: 5. Per germline, CDR1 LNHNV and CDR2 YYDKDF (reference sequence). CDR3 amino acids: CATSRDWDRADEQYF. DNA of the CDR3: TGTGCCACCAGCAGAGACTGGGACAGGGCGGACGAGCAGTACTTC.

There are many counts of this clonotype. This sequence joins TRBV29-1 and TRBJ2-3; no definite D call. The CDR3 has 13 amino acids. Germline-derived CDR1 and CDR2 are SQVTM and ANQGSEA. V was pared by 7 bases and J by 5 bases, with 16 bases between. This CDR3 reads CSEYGRAEDTQYF. Written as DNA, the CDR3 is TGCAGCGAATACGGAAGGGCCGAAGATACGCAGTATTTT.

The V call is TRBV27, the J call TRBJ2-1, with 7 bases that match TRBD2. The CDR3 extends over 16 amino acids. The J segment lost 8 bases and the V segment lost 7 bases, leaving 17 bases of the junction unmatched. CDR1 and CDR2 (germline): MNHEY, SMNVEV (reference sequence). CDR3 sequence reads: CASTQAGLGSSDEQFF. Here the CDR3 DNA reads TGTGCCAGCACCCAAGCCGGACTAGGGAGTTCGGATGAGCAGTTCTTC.

At least ten counts were recorded for this clonotype. The gene calls are TRBV5-1 and TRBJ1-2; 8 nucleotides match TRBD1. V trimming: 7 bases; J trimming: 2 bases; junction bases outside the gene matches: 7. The CDR3 contains 14 residues. Looked up from germline, CDR1 is SGHRS and CDR2 is YFSETQ. CDR3 coding DNA: TGCGCCAGCGGCCGACAGGGGTTGAACTATGGCTACACCTTC. Translated: CASGRQGLNYGYTF.

The rearrangement joins TRBV4-2 to TRBJ1-1, with a tentative D call TRBD1 (5 bases). Germline CDR1 and CDR2: LGHNA and YNFKEQ. The CDR3 length is 15 residues. Trimming took 3 bases from V and 0 from J, leaving 11 bases between them. The CDR3, as DNA: TGTGCCAGCAGCCATAGCAGGGTGATGAACACTGAAGCTTTCTTT. Translated, it gives CASSHSRVMNTEAFF.

There are many counts of this clonotype. The CDR3 protein is CAWSVRGVTSYEQYF. In DNA form, the CDR3 reads TGTGCCTGGAGTGTGCGGGGGGTAACCTCCTACGAGCAGTACTTC. V usage is TRBV30 and J usage is TRBJ2-7; 8 bases agree with TRBD2. Germline CDR1 and CDR2: GTSNPN and SVGIG (reference sequence). V shed 0 bases, J shed 0 bases, and the junction held 4 bases outside the gene matches. This CDR3 contains 15 residues.

This clonotype was observed a few times. The rearrangement joins TRBV12-5 to TRBJ1-4; D unclear. V was cut by 0 bases and J by 0 bases, with 14 bases left in between. In germline, CDR1 is LGHNT, CDR2 FRNRAP. The CDR3 has 18 residues. CDR3 loop: CASGLVPGGLATNEKLFF. The CDR3 coding sequence is TGTGCTAGTGGTTTGGTACCGGGAGGACTTGCAACTAATGAAAAACTGTTTTTT.

This clonotype has more than one count but fewer than ten. One end of the junction varies from germline; a read error may be responsible. CDR3 in amino acids: CAGSGSRTFYNEQFF. Written as DNA, the CDR3 is TGTGCCGGCAGTGGATCGAGGACTTTTTACAATGAGCAGTTCTTC. The chain is built from TRBV25-1 and TRBJ2-1; maybe TRBD2 (5 bases). This CDR3 is 15 amino acids long. Germline CDR1 and CDR2: MGHDK and SYGVNS.

This clonotype was picked up a small number of times. The genes are TRBV6-2 or TRBV6-3 and TRBJ2-7; D ambiguous. The germline V gene has CDR1 MNHEY and CDR2 SVGEGT. The V end was cut by 2 bases, the J end by 3 bases, with 2 bases between. The CDR3 spans 11 residues. The CDR3 nucleotides are TGTGCCAGCAGTTACGTCTACGAGCAGTACTTC. Residues: CASSYVYEQYF.